This TCR beta chain was captured by sequencing in a study of T cell responses to AZD1222 COVID-19 vaccine. Study conclusions and caveats: Nearly half of spike-specific TCRs reportedly target variant regions that are unmutated in the B.1.351 and B.1.1.7 variants. Spike-specific TCR breadth and depth rose after two AZD1222 doses. Seropositive status at baseline applied to only a handful of AZD1222 recipients.

Worth noting for this clone: Its antigen is not identified.

Germline lookup yields CDR1 SGHRS and CDR2 YFSETQ. The CDR3 is 14 residues long. V dropped 1 base and J dropped 4 bases, with 9 bases sitting between them. The table came from immunoSEQ multiplex PCR; TCRdb's copy has only in-frame clones and leaves some out. The sample shows 150,000 to 200,000 clones, approximately 91% of them seen only once. The source is an adult in good health. The V and J genes are TRBV5-1 and TRBJ1-5, with D perhaps TRBD1 (5 bases). The input for sequencing was peripheral blood, taken on day 0 of AZD1222 vaccination. CDR3 region: CASSLTGINQPQHF. CDR3 DNA: TGCGCCAGCAGCTTGACAGGAATAAATCAGCCCCAGCATTTT.